Below are 30 T cell receptor beta chains sequenced from a single sample in a study of OX40 agonist ivuxolimab in advanced cancers. TCRdb keeps only in-frame clones here, not all; method: immunoSEQ multiplex PCR. The sample holds approximately 46,000 clones, over 75% seen once. The specimen was CD4+ or CD8+ T cells sorted from blood, collected in a trial of the OX40 agonist ivuxolimab. Source of these receptors: an adult with an advanced solid tumor such as melanoma, head and neck, liver or kidney cancer.

This chain links TRBV10-1 with TRBJ2-3; TRBD1 might be the D (5 bases). CDR1 is WNHNN, CDR2 SYGVQD, per germline (reference sequence). The CDR3 runs to 14 residues. V was pared by 4 bases and J by 1 base, with 9 bases between. The CDR3 sequence is CASSGLQGTDTQYF. Written as DNA, the CDR3 is TGCGCCAGCAGTGGATTACAGGGCACAGATACGCAGTATTTT.

V usage is TRBV11-2 and J usage is TRBJ2-3; 10 bases match TRBD2. Trimming took 0 bases from V and 5 from J; bases not matched to a gene: 5. The V gene's germline CDR1 is SGHAT and CDR2 FQNNGV. The CDR3 is 16 amino acids. The CDR3 sequence: CASSLEAGGRVDTQYF. CDR3 bases: TGTGCCAGCAGCTTAGAAGCGGGGGGGCGTGTAGATACGCAGTATTTT.

The chain is built from TRBV29-1 and TRBJ2-7; 7 nucleotides agree with TRBD1. The length of the CDR3 is 17 residues. CDR1 is SQVTM, CDR2 ANQGSEA, per germline. V trimming: 6 bases; J trimming: 3 bases; junction bases outside the gene matches: 20. The CDR3 reads CSVSGTVDTNHLYEQYF. The CDR3 region has the DNA TGCAGCGTGTCCGGGACAGTTGACACCAATCACCTCTACGAGCAGTACTTC.

This sequence joins TRBV2 and TRBJ2-1, with D tentatively TRBD1 (5 bases). The CDR3 has 11 amino acids. The germline CDR1 and CDR2 sequences are SNHLY and FYNNEI. V shed 11 bases and J shed 7 bases, with 12 bases lying between them. The CDR3 is CAGNRGNEQFF. Written as DNA, the CDR3 is TGTGCCGGGAATAGGGGTAATGAGCAGTTCTTC.

V is TRBV13 and J is TRBJ2-7; the match to TRBD1 covers 7 bases. This CDR3 is built from 16 residues. The V gene end was trimmed by 5 bases and the J gene end by 5 bases; junction bases not matched to a gene: 15. The germline V gene encodes CDR1 PRHDT and CDR2 FYEKMQ (reference sequence). Written as DNA, the CDR3 is TGTGCCAGCAGCCTGAGTGAGGACAGGCTAATCGACGAGCAGTACTTC. As protein: CASSLSEDRLIDEQYF.

The chain carries TRBV14 and TRBJ2-7; 7 nucleotides agree with TRBD2. CDR1 and CDR2 from the germline V gene are SGHDN and FVKESK. V shed 6 bases, J shed 2 bases, and the junction held 19 bases outside the gene matches. CDR3 length equals 18 residues. The DNA for the CDR3 is TGTGCCAGCAGTCAGACTACACGGACTAGGGGACCACCCTACGAGCAGTACTTC. It codes for CASSQTTRTRGPPYEQYF.

In its sample, this clone ranks as medium-sized (0.01 to 0.1%). The V and J genes are TRBV9 and TRBJ2-1; weak D call: TRBD1 (6 bases). The germline CDR1 and CDR2 sequences are SGDLS and YYNGEE. This CDR3 has 15 amino acids. The V and J ends lost 4 bases and 0 bases respectively, with 11 bases between them. CDR3 in DNA: TGTGCCAGCAGCTCGGACAGATCCTCCTACAATGAGCAGTTCTTC. Protein product: CASSSDRSSYNEQFF.

The chain employs TRBV5-1 and TRBJ2-3, with unresolved D. CDR3 length: 15 residues. Germline V gives CDR1 SGHRS, CDR2 YFSETQ. V lost 0 bases and J lost 0, with 8 bases in between. The CDR3 loop is CASSLGLGSTDTQYF. The CDR3, as DNA: TGCGCCAGCAGCTTGGGGCTAGGGAGCACAGATACGCAGTATTTT.

CDR3 in DNA: TGTGCCAGCAGCCAAGGGACAGGGCTCTACGAGCAGTACGTC. This codes for CASSQGTGLYEQYV. The chain uses TRBV14 and TRBJ2-7, with TRBD1 matching 8 bases. The CDR3 contains 14 residues. V gave up 1 base and J gave up 3 bases; unmatched junction bases: 2. Per germline, CDR1 SGHDN and CDR2 FVKESK.

This chain connects TRBV7-1 to TRBJ1-3; the D is unclear. TRBV7-1 carries the ORF label, with uncertain function. V was trimmed by 4 bases and J by 0 bases, leaving 13 bases between them. This CDR3 is 16 amino acids long. The CDR3 DNA sequence: TGTGCCAGCAGCTTGGGCGAGAGAAGCTCTGGAAACACCATATATTTT. This codes for CASSLGERSSGNTIYF.

V and J are TRBV6-5 and TRBJ1-1; D gene uncertain. Looked up from germline, CDR1 is MNHEY and CDR2 is SVGAGI. The V and J ends lost 6 bases and 0 bases respectively, with 14 bases between them. The CDR3 extends over 15 amino acids. CDR3 sequence: CASRLTGYMNTEAFF. In DNA form, the CDR3 reads TGTGCCAGCAGGTTGACGGGATATATGAACACTGAAGCTTTCTTT.

The chain is built from TRBV5-1 and TRBJ2-3, with D tentatively TRBD2 (6 bases). CDR1 and CDR2 (germline): SGHRS, YFSETQ. With 0 bases removed from V and 1 base from J, the gap between germline ends came to 15 bases. The CDR3 has 17 amino acids. Written as DNA, the CDR3 is TGCGCCAGCAGCTTGGATCGGGGGTCTAGGGGCACAGATACGCAGTATTTT. Translation: CASSLDRGSRGTDTQYF.

The chain carries TRBV4-2 and TRBJ2-3, with 8 bases aligning to TRBD2. Germline lookup yields CDR1 LGHNA and CDR2 YNFKEQ. CDR3 length: 17 amino acids. V lost 0 bases to trimming and J lost 10 bases; unmatched junction nucleotides: 15. The CDR3 DNA sequence: TGTGCCAGCAGCCAAGAGGGCGGGGGGATCGCTAAAGGTCCGCAGTATTTT. Translating it yields CASSQEGGGIAKGPQYF.

CDR3 residues: CASSPGWGGTLGEQFF. The CDR3 DNA sequence: TGTGCCAGCAGCCCCGGGTGGGGTGGGACTTTGGGTGAGCAGTTCTTC. The genes are TRBV5-6 and TRBJ2-1; tentatively, D is TRBD2 (6 bases). The V gene's germline CDR1 is SGHDT and CDR2 YYEEEE. V was trimmed by 4 bases and J by 9 bases, leaving 23 bases between them. This CDR3 has 16 residues.

A single count supports this clone. V gene TRBV28 combines with J gene TRBJ2-6; D is perhaps TRBD1 (6 bases). V lost 7 bases to trimming and J lost 2 bases, with 9 bases between them. CDR1 and CDR2 (germline): MDHEN, SYDVKM. This CDR3 has 14 residues. CDR3 protein: CASTPGAGANVLTF. DNA for the CDR3: TGTGCCAGCACCCCAGGGGCTGGGGCCAACGTCCTGACTTTC.

This sequence joins TRBV7-9 and TRBJ1-1; D ambiguous. V lost 1 base and J lost 4, with 7 bases in between. This CDR3 comprises 13 residues. CDR1 and CDR2 from the germline V gene are SEHNR and FQNEAQ (reference sequence). The CDR3 is CASSLDPVTEAFF. CDR3 DNA sequence: TGTGCCAGCAGCTTAGACCCCGTCACTGAAGCTTTCTTT.

The V gene is TRBV27, the J gene TRBJ1-3; TRBD1 agrees at 7 bases. V lost 2 bases to trimming and J lost 1 base; unmatched junction nucleotides: 11. Germline loops: CDR1 MNHEY, CDR2 SMNVEV (reference sequence). CDR3 length equals 18 residues. CDR3 DNA sequence: TGTGCCAGCAGTTTAACCTGGACAGGCCAGGGGTCTGGAAACACCATATATTTT. Its translation is CASSLTWTGQGSGNTIYF.

This clone was recorded once. The chain employs TRBV6-5 and TRBJ2-7; 10 bases align to TRBD1. The J segment lost 5 bases and the V segment lost 8 bases, leaving 12 bases of the junction unmatched. Germline V gives CDR1 MNHEY, CDR2 SVGAGI. The CDR3 runs to 15 residues. The chain's CDR3 is CASSRGQGSRNEQYV. The DNA of the CDR3 is TGTGCCAGCTCCCGGGGACAGGGGAGCCGCAACGAGCAGTACGTC.

By sample share, this clone is medium-sized. The genes are TRBV5-5 and TRBJ1-2; D call uncertain. Trimming pared 2 bases from V and 5 bases from J, leaving 10 bases between. This CDR3 is 13 amino acids long. Germline V CDR1 and CDR2: SGHKS, YYEKEE (reference sequence). The CDR3 loop is CASSFEPGYGYTF. The CDR3, as DNA: TGTGCCAGCAGCTTTGAACCCGGATATGGCTACACCTTC.

The V gene is TRBV29-1, the J gene TRBJ2-3, with D possibly TRBD2 on 7 matching bases. The germline V gene encodes CDR1 SQVTM and CDR2 ANQGSEA. The length of the CDR3 is 15 residues. Trimming left V 5 bases short and J 6 bases short, with 21 bases between. The CDR3 here is CSVPQPRGPGDTQYF. The CDR3 coding sequence is TGCAGCGTTCCCCAACCGCGGGGGCCTGGGGATACGCAGTATTTT.

The chain carries TRBV9 and TRBJ2-5, with 12 bases matching TRBD2. Germline V gene data show CDR1 as SGDLS and CDR2 as YYNGEE. There are 15 residues in the CDR3. Losses at the gene ends were 4 bases for V and 4 bases for J; bases not matched to a gene: 5. CDR3 bases: TGTGCCAGCAGCCGGCTAGCGGGGGGGCTAGAGACCCAGTACTTC. Translation: CASSRLAGGLETQYF. Supplemented by reference TRBV9 and TRBJ2-5, the full variable domain reads DSGVTQTPKHLITATGQRVTLRCSPRSGDLSVYWYQQSLDQGLQFLIQYYNGEERAKGNILERFSAQQFPDLHSELNLSSLELGDSALYFCASSRLAGGLETQYFGPGTRLLVL.

The chain employs TRBV6-6 and TRBJ1-1; the D is unclear. Germline CDR1 and CDR2: MNHNY and SVGAGI (reference sequence). The CDR3 totals 14 residues. With 8 bases removed from V and 1 base from J, the gap between germline ends came to 14 bases. The CDR3 coding sequence is TGTGCCAGCGCCTACAGCAGTCCGAACACTGAAGCTTTCTTT. Residues: CASAYSSPNTEAFF.

The rearrangement uses TRBV25-1 and TRBJ2-5; D unresolved. V lost 2 bases and J lost 5, with 12 bases in between. CDR1 MGHDK and CDR2 SYGVNS come from the germline V gene. This CDR3 is built from 14 residues. CDR3 loop: CASSEASYGETQYF. CDR3 bases: TGTGCCAGCAGTGAAGCCAGCTATGGGGAGACCCAGTACTTC.

The chain is built from TRBV6-5 and TRBJ1-1; the D gene is possibly TRBD1 (6 bases). Germline CDR1 and CDR2: MNHEY and SVGAGI. Trimming cost V 2 bases and J 3 bases, with 10 bases left between them. CDR3 length: 14 residues. CDR3 DNA: TGTGCCAGCAGTTACGGGGGCTTCGACACTGAAGCTTTCTTT. Protein: CASSYGGFDTEAFF.

V and J are TRBV5-6 and TRBJ1-2; no reliable D call. Per germline, CDR1 SGHDT and CDR2 YYEEEE. This CDR3 is 12 amino acids long. V lost 2 bases and J 6 bases, leaving 8 bases between the germline ends. CDR3 sequence: CASSFRIDGYTF. In nucleotides, the CDR3 is TGTGCCAGCAGCTTCAGGATTGATGGCTACACCTTC.

The CDR3 region has the DNA TGTGCCAGCAGTGAATTTCGGAACACTGAAGCTTTCTTT. This encodes CASSEFRNTEAFF. The J gene is TRBJ1-1, the V gene TRBV25-1; D is unclear. This CDR3 has 13 residues. The germline V gene encodes CDR1 MGHDK and CDR2 SYGVNS. Between the trimmed V and J ends, which lost 1 base and 1 base, there was a span of 4 bases.

The rearrangement joins TRBV11-1 to TRBJ2-7; 7 bases align to TRBD1. The CDR3 extends over 13 amino acids. Germline CDR1 is SGHAT and CDR2 is FQDESV (reference sequence). Trimming took 4 bases from V and 7 from J; bases not matched to a gene: 7. CDR3 amino acids: CASSSEGAWEQYV. The CDR3 nucleotides are TGTGCCAGCAGCTCCGAGGGGGCGTGGGAGCAGTACGTC.

The chain recombines TRBV28 with TRBJ1-5; no reliable D call. This CDR3 spans 15 amino acids. Per the germline V gene, CDR1 is MDHEN and CDR2 is SYDVKM. V was shortened by 8 bases and J by 7 bases, with 21 bases between the two germline ends. CDR3 sequence reads: CASHGQPGQSQPQHF. CDR3 bases: TGTGCCAGCCACGGGCAGCCAGGCCAATCGCAGCCCCAGCATTTT.

The V call is TRBV19, the J call TRBJ1-6; 8 bases line up with TRBD1. The CDR3 sequence is 13 residues long. J gave up 6 bases and V 7 bases, and 2 bases lay outside the gene matches. The germline V gene encodes CDR1 LNHDA and CDR2 SQIVND (reference sequence). CDR3 residues: CASNDRGNSPLHF. CDR3 in DNA: TGTGCCAGTAATGACAGGGGTAATTCACCCCTCCACTTT.

The gene calls are TRBV10-1 and TRBJ1-1, with TRBD1 identical over 7 bases. From germline, CDR1 is WNHNN and CDR2 SYGVQD (reference sequence). The ends lost 0 bases at V and 3 bases at J; junction bases unmatched: 7. The CDR3 runs 16 residues. The CDR3 reads CASSESDRADHTEAFF. The CDR3 coding sequence is TGCGCCAGCAGTGAGTCCGACAGGGCCGATCACACTGAAGCTTTCTTT.